The clone carrying this T cell receptor beta chain has a count of ten or more. Its specificity is not known. The data derive from a study of T cells in Graves' hyperthyroidism and ophthalmopathy. Researchers took RNA transcripts and amplified the TCR beta CDR3 regions from them. An initial round of RT-PCR targeting the TCR CDR3 relied on the HTBI primer set. Each CDR3 protein gets one entry after TCRdb re-called the multiplex PCR reads with MiXCR. The profile shows a few hundred thousand distinct CDR3 sequences, about a fifth of them singletons. The study's findings and limits: Most thyroid clonotypes expanded above 0.001 were also detected in blood. In the analysis, a 13 V-J model separated ophthalmopathy from stable hyperthyroidism.

Per the germline V gene, CDR1 is SGHRS and CDR2 is YFSETQ. V lost 1 base to trimming and J lost 10 bases, with 8 bases between them. This CDR3 comprises 12 residues. Patients were excluded because of uncontrolled infection, other autoimmune disease, pregnancy or lactation. This TCR was sampled from a man younger than 35 with Graves' ophthalmopathy. The chain couples TRBV5-1 to TRBJ1-4; D ambiguous. Sequences were obtained from blood. DNA for the CDR3: TGCGCCAGCAGCTTGCTCGAGGGAAAACTGTTTTTT. Amino acid sequence: CASSLLEGKLFF. Complete variable domain (other parts from reference TRBV5-1 and TRBJ1-4): KAGVTQTPRYLIKTRGQQVTLSCSPISGHRSVSWYQQTPGQGLQFLFEYFSETQRNKGNFPGRFSGRQFSNSRSEMNVSTLELGDSALYLCASSLLEGKLFFGSGTQLSVL.